The rows below give T cell receptor beta chains drawn from one sample of a study of cytomegalovirus exposure and HLA in healthy donors. Some clones are missing from TCRdb's copy, which holds only in-frame ones; the method was immunoSEQ multiplex PCR. Counted here are about 120,000 clones, approximately 78% occurring once; the ten biggest clones make up around 2%. Source material: PBMCs. These receptors were obtained from a man between 35 and 55 years old in good health and CMV-seronegative. Both conserved end residues are part of each CDR3. Fields, in order: clone size, D gene, V gene, J gene, CDR3 protein, CDR3 DNA. D genes are given only for firm matches. Clone sizes are given selectively: once, few, many, or a class where the clone is expanded.

-	TRBD2	TRBV7-7	TRBJ2-3	CASSQGLAGGTDTQYF	TGTGCCAGCAGCCAGGGACTAGCGGGGGGCACAGATACGCAGTATTTT
once	-	TRBV9	TRBJ1-5	CASSETGRQPQHF	TGTGCCAGCAGCGAAACAGGGCGTCAGCCCCAGCATTTT
-	-	TRBV7-9	TRBJ1-2	CASSLDRGNYGYTF	TGTGCCAGCAGCTTAGATAGGGGGAACTATGGCTACACCTTC
-	TRBD2	TRBV7-2	TRBJ2-1	CASSPLKLAANDANEQFF	TGTGCCAGCAGCCCATTAAAACTAGCGGCGAACGATGCCAATGAGCAGTTCTTC
-	TRBD2	TRBV7-9	TRBJ2-1	CASTPSGGYNEQFF	TGTGCCAGCACCCCTAGCGGGGGTTACAATGAGCAGTTCTTC
-	TRBD1	TRBV5-4	TRBJ1-1	CASSRQGNEAFF	TGTGCCAGCAGCCGACAGGGTAATGAAGCTTTCTTT
-	-	TRBV19	TRBJ2-7	CASSRSFSYEQYF	TGTGCCAGTAGTCGGTCGTTCTCCTACGAGCAGTACTTC
-	TRBD2	TRBV7-6	TRBJ2-7	CASSLLAGVSYEQYF	TGTGCCAGCAGCTTACTAGCGGGAGTTTCCTACGAGCAGTACTTC
few	-	TRBV19	TRBJ1-1	CASRGWRGRNTEAFF	TGTGCCAGTAGGGGATGGCGGGGAAGGAACACTGAAGCTTTCTTT
-	-	TRBV19	TRBJ1-2	CASSIDYRDGYTF	TGTGCCAGTAGTATAGATTACAGGGATGGCTACACCTTC
few	-	TRBV5-4	TRBJ1-1	CASSSGARAEAFF	TGTGCCAGCAGCTCGGGAGCGAGGGCTGAAGCTTTCTTT
-	-	TRBV6-6	TRBJ2-3	CASTWGVGTDTQYF	TGTGCCAGCACTTGGGGGGTCGGCACAGATACGCAGTATTTT
-	-	TRBV6-1	TRBJ2-7	CASSEFGAGEQYF	TGTGCCAGCAGTGAATTCGGTGCCGGGGAGCAGTACTTC
-	-	TRBV7-8	TRBJ1-1	CASSLGSRDTEAFF	TGTGCCAGCAGCTTGGGCTCCAGGGACACTGAAGCTTTCTTT
-	-	TRBV2	TRBJ2-2	CASTVVRGVTGELFF	TGTGCCAGCACTGTTGTCAGGGGAGTCACCGGGGAGCTGTTTTTT
-	-	TRBV5-1	TRBJ2-7	CASSLRSPDYEQYF	TGCGCCAGCAGCTTGCGGAGTCCAGACTACGAGCAGTACTTC
few	-	TRBV5-1	TRBJ2-1	CASSSAASWNEQFF	TGCGCCAGCAGCTCGGCGGCTAGCTGGAATGAGCAGTTCTTC
few	TRBD1	TRBV7-9	TRBJ1-5	CASSLDGTASNQPQHF	TGTGCCAGCAGCTTGGACGGGACAGCTAGCAATCAGCCCCAGCATTTT
-	TRBD1	TRBV2	TRBJ2-7	CASRTGTETYEQYF	TGTGCCAGCAGGACCGGGACAGAGACCTACGAGCAGTACTTC
once	TRBD2	TRBV19	TRBJ2-4	CASSIVLAGGNSQYF	TGTGCCAGTAGTATAGTCCTAGCGGGGGGCAACAGTCAGTACTTC
once	-	TRBV5-6	TRBJ2-7	CASSSGQGQNSYEQYF	TGTGCCAGCAGCTCGGGGCAGGGACAAAACTCCTACGAGCAGTACTTC
-	-	TRBV5-3	TRBJ2-3	CARSLYGRQHSSTDTQYF	TGTGCCAGAAGCTTGTATGGGCGCCAACATTCTAGCACAGATACGCAGTATTTT
-	-	TRBV29-1	TRBJ1-1	CSVDRTRNTEAFF	TGCAGCGTTGACAGGACAAGGAACACTGAAGCTTTCTTT
-	TRBD2	TRBV7-2	TRBJ2-1	CASSVVGGGFYNEQFF	TGTGCCAGCAGCGTTGTCGGGGGGGGATTCTACAATGAGCAGTTCTTC
-	TRBD1	TRBV14	TRBJ1-5	CASSLSTGQGNQPQHF	TGTGCCAGCAGCCTTTCAACGGGACAGGGAAATCAGCCCCAGCATTTT
-	-	TRBV7-5	TRBJ2-3	CARSPGGYRAADAQYF	TGTGCCAGAAGCCCAGGTGGGTACAGGGCGGCAGATGCGCAGTATTTT
-	-	TRBV7-9	TRBJ1-2	CASSRTKPGLYGYTF	TGTGCCAGCAGCCGTACAAAGCCCGGACTCTATGGCTACACCTTC
-	-	TRBV10-2	TRBJ1-3	CASTGLSSGNTIYF	TGCGCCAGCACCGGACTGAGCTCTGGAAACACCATATATTTT
-	-	TRBV19	TRBJ1-1	CASSIDIWNTEAFF	TGTGCCAGTAGTATAGATATCTGGAACACTGAAGCTTTCTTT
-	TRBD1	TRBV5-1	TRBJ2-5	CASSSGQQETQYF	TGCGCCAGCAGTTCGGGACAGCAAGAGACCCAGTACTTC
-	TRBD2	TRBV11-1	TRBJ2-1	CASSLIPLTSGRDTNEQFF	TGTGCCAGCAGCTTGATCCCCCTAACTAGCGGGAGGGATACAAATGAGCAGTTCTTC
-	TRBD1	TRBV5-1	TRBJ2-1	CASSLPGQGAYNEQFF	TGCGCCAGCAGCTTACCGGGACAGGGGGCTTACAATGAGCAGTTCTTC
-	TRBD2	TRBV7-2	TRBJ2-7	CASSSFGGSTYEQYF	TGTGCCAGCAGCTCATTCGGGGGGAGCACCTACGAGCAGTACTTC
-	TRBD2	TRBV5-1	TRBJ2-1	CASSPSLAGANEQFF	TGCGCCAGCAGCCCTAGCCTAGCGGGAGCCAATGAGCAGTTCTTC
-	-	TRBV10-1	TRBJ2-3	CASSPFRDTATQYF	TGCGCCAGCAGTCCTTTCCGGGACACGGCTACGCAGTATTTT
-	-	TRBV6-1	TRBJ1-6	CASSEDRGVSYNSPLHF	TGTGCCAGCAGTGAAGATCGGGGGGTATCCTATAATTCACCCCTCCACTTT